The 28 T cell receptor beta chains below come from one sample, sequenced in a study of glioma-infiltrating T cells. TCR alpha and beta CDR3 regions were amplified from RNA using iRepertoire nested multiplex PCR. Via MiXCR, TCRdb re-called the multiplex PCR reads, giving one row per CDR3 protein. Of tens of thousands of distinct CDR3 sequences in the sample, 23% were seen once. What was sequenced was glioma tissue, nonneoplastic brain tissue, or PBMCs (not recorded which). The origin of the receptors is a human donor with low-grade glioma or glioblastoma, undergoing nonglioma brain surgery, or in good health (not recorded which).

This clonotype was seen repeatedly, ten times or more. V gene TRBV6-2 or TRBV6-3 combines with J gene TRBJ2-5; 8 nucleotides line up with TRBD2. Germline V gene sequence: CDR1 MNHEY, CDR2 SVGEGT. This CDR3 region has 15 residues. J gave up 5 bases and V 0 bases, and 5 bases lay outside the gene matches. In nucleotides, the CDR3 is TGTGCCAGCAGTTACTCAGGGATAGCGGGGGAGACCCAGTACTTC. This sequence encodes CASSYSGIAGETQYF.

This clonotype was seen at least ten times. The V call is TRBV2, the J call TRBJ2-4; 11 bases line up with TRBD2. With V trimmed by 0 bases and J by 8 bases, 9 bases remained unmatched. The CDR3 extends over 17 amino acids. In germline, CDR1 is SNHLY, CDR2 FYNNEI. CDR3 nucleotide sequence: TGTGCCAGCAGTGAAGCGCCCCATAGCGGGAGGGCGGACATTCAGTACTTC. Its translation is CASSEAPHSGRADIQYF.

This clonotype was observed many times. V gene TRBV5-1 combines with J gene TRBJ2-3, with 10 bases identical to TRBD2. The CDR3 runs to 16 residues. The germline gives CDR1 SGHRS, CDR2 YFSETQ. V lost 3 bases and J lost 4; bases outside the gene matches: 8. The CDR3 DNA reads TGCGCCAGCAGCTCCGGACTAGCGGATATAGCAGATACGCAGTATTTT. As protein: CASSSGLADIADTQYF.

This clonotype was detected many times. The V gene is TRBV20-1, the J gene TRBJ2-7; D unclear. The length of the CDR3 is 15 residues. Trimming took 2 bases from V and 1 from J, leaving 15 bases between them. CDR1 and CDR2 (germline): DFQATT, SNEGSKA (reference sequence). This CDR3 reads CSARQRRAPSYEQYF. As DNA, the CDR3 is TGCAGTGCTAGACAACGTCGGGCTCCATCCTACGAGCAGTACTTC.

This clonotype was seen at least ten times. The chain is built from TRBV19 and TRBJ2-7, with D perhaps assigned TRBD1 or TRBD2 (5 bases each). CDR3 length: 14 amino acids. CDR1 is LNHDA and CDR2 is SQIVND in the germline V gene (reference sequence). The V end was cut by 3 bases, the J end by 7 bases, with 16 bases between. The DNA for the CDR3 is TGTGCCAGTAGTATTTCAGGGACCTCCGCGGAGCAGTACTTC. Amino acids: CASSISGTSAEQYF.

This clonotype was recorded at least ten times. This chain connects TRBV18 to TRBJ1-6; 9 bases fit TRBD1. Per the germline V gene, CDR1 is KGHSH and CDR2 is LQKENI. The CDR3 is 14 amino acids. The J segment lost 7 bases and the V segment lost 5 bases, leaving 3 bases of the junction unmatched. CDR3 nucleotides: TGTGCCAGCTCAATGGGACAGGGAAATTCACCCCTCCACTTT. It yields the protein CASSMGQGNSPLHF.

On this clonotype: Just one base apart from a much larger clone, this may be a read error. V usage is TRBV19 and J usage is TRBJ2-7; possibly TRBD2 for D (5 bases). The CDR3 is 13 amino acids. V lost 7 bases and J 3 bases, leaving 13 bases between the germline ends. The germline CDR1 and CDR2 sequences are LNHDA and SQIVND (reference sequence). The CDR3: CASISVSSYEQYF. CDR3 DNA: TGTGCCAGTATTAGCGTCTCGAGCTACGAGCAGTACTTC. The full variable domain, with the rest looked up from reference TRBV19 and TRBJ2-7, is DGGITQSPKYLFRKEGQNVTLSCEQNLNHDAMYWYRQDPGQGLRLIYYSQIVNDFQKGDIAEGYSVSREKKESFPLTVTSAQKNPTAFYLCASISVSSYEQYFGPGTRLTVT.

This clonotype turned up a few times. The chain joins TRBV4-2 to TRBJ2-2; TRBD1 or TRBD2 may be the D gene (5 bases each). The CDR3 is made up of 16 amino acids. Germline V gene sequence: CDR1 LGHNA, CDR2 YNFKEQ. The germline V and J ends were trimmed by 0 bases and 4 bases, with 12 bases remaining between them. CDR3: CASSQEGKGRTGELFF. CDR3 coding DNA: TGTGCCAGCAGCCAAGAGGGAAAGGGACGCACCGGGGAGCTGTTTTTT.

Turning to this clonotype: This may be a read error: a much more frequent sequence differs by one nucleotide. Because it lacks the conserved phenylalanine or tryptophan at the end, this CDR3 is likely a read error. The rearrangement joins TRBV27 to TRBJ2-7, with TRBD2 as a possible D gene (5 bases). The V end was cut by 8 bases, the J end by 7 bases, with 15 bases between. Germline assignment: CDR1 MNHEY and CDR2 SMNVEV (reference sequence). This CDR3 is 12 amino acids long. The DNA for the CDR3 is TGTGCCAGCGGAAGGACTCGGGTAGAGCAGTACCTC. It translates to CASGRTRVEQYL.

This clonotype occurred many times. This chain links TRBV2 with TRBJ2-1, with 7 positions matching TRBD1. The CDR3 has 15 residues. V lost 6 bases and J lost 0; bases outside the gene matches: 5. The V gene's germline CDR1 is SNHLY and CDR2 FYNNEI. This CDR3 reads CASSKQGSSYNEQFF. CDR3 in DNA: TGTGCCAGCAGCAAACAGGGGAGCTCCTACAATGAGCAGTTCTTC.

This clonotype was seen a handful of times. V usage is TRBV18 and J usage is TRBJ2-7; TRBD2 matches 10 bases. The CDR3 consists of 15 residues. Germline lookup yields CDR1 KGHSH and CDR2 LQKENI. V gave up 5 bases and J gave up 1 base; unmatched junction bases: 5. CDR3 protein: CASSEREGWSYEQYF. The CDR3 coding sequence is TGTGCCAGCTCAGAGCGGGAGGGGTGGTCCTACGAGCAGTACTTC.

With regard to this clonotype: This could be a read error, since a much larger clone is one nucleotide away. The rearrangement links TRBV18 to TRBJ2-5; a weak D match, TRBD2 (5 bases). The CDR3 extends over 15 amino acids. Per germline, CDR1 KGHSH and CDR2 LQKENI. DNA for the CDR3: TGTGCCAGCTCACCAGAGCGGAGCAACCAAGATACCCAGTACTTC. Translation: CASSPERSNQDTQYF.

This chain joins TRBV5-4 and TRBJ2-5; no definite D call. With 4 bases removed from V and 7 bases from J, the gap between germline ends came to 17 bases. CDR3 length: 14 amino acids. CDR1 SGHNT and CDR2 YYREEE come from the germline V gene (reference sequence). CDR3 protein: CASSKDVASATQYF. The CDR3 region has the DNA TGTGCCAGCAGCAAGGATGTTGCGTCGGCGACCCAGTACTTC.

This clonotype showed up many times. The chain employs TRBV14 and TRBJ1-5; no definite D call. Germline-derived CDR1 and CDR2 are SGHDN and FVKESK. CDR3 length: 13 residues. The V end lost 1 base, the J end lost 4 bases, and 5 bases lay between the germline ends. CDR3 bases: TGTGCCAGCAGCCAAGGAGGTAATCAGCCCCAGCATTTT. Amino acid sequence: CASSQGGNQPQHF.

Note on this clonotype: This likely comes from a read error, as the CDR3 has no conserved phenylalanine or tryptophan at its end. CDR3 DNA: TGCAGCGTTGTGCGCCTACAGGGGGCTGACTATGGCTACACCTCC. It translates to CSVVRLQGADYGYTS. V usage is TRBV29-1 and J usage is TRBJ1-2; TRBD1 agrees at 9 bases. The junction had 9 bases not matched to a gene; V was cut back by 4 bases and J by 3 bases. Germline CDR1 and CDR2: SQVTM and ANQGSEA. The CDR3 covers 15 residues.

Only one count was recorded for this clonotype. A much larger clone differs from this one at a single base, so this may be a read error. Since the CDR3 does not end with the conserved phenylalanine or tryptophan, this likely comes from a read error. The chain is built from TRBV7-9 and TRBJ2-3; D is uncertain. V shed 8 bases and J shed 6 bases, with 9 bases lying between them. Germline CDR1 is SEHNR and CDR2 is FQNEAQ (reference sequence). The CDR3 spans 11 residues. The CDR3 DNA is TGTGCCAGCCAAGGCCCGGATACGCAGTATCTT. It is translated as CASQGPDTQYL.

This clonotype was observed many times. The chain uses TRBV20-1 and TRBJ2-7; 12 bases align to TRBD2. CDR1 DFQATT and CDR2 SNEGSKA come from the germline V gene (reference sequence). V gave up 0 bases and J gave up 0 bases; unmatched junction bases: 15. The CDR3 runs to 20 residues. The CDR3 nucleotides read TGCAGTGCTAGAGATTCCCATCGCCTTACTAGCGGGAGGTCCTCCTACGAGCAGTACTTC. It codes for CSARDSHRLTSGRSSYEQYF.

The V and J genes are TRBV29-1 and TRBJ1-1, with a possible D match to TRBD1 (6 bases). The V gene lost 1 base and the J gene lost 0 bases, with 9 bases spanning the gap. CDR1 SQVTM and CDR2 ANQGSEA come from the germline V gene. This CDR3 spans 14 amino acids. CDR3: CSVEARGMNTEAFF. In DNA form, the CDR3 reads TGCAGCGTTGAAGCCAGGGGCATGAACACTGAAGCTTTCTTT.

This clonotype was recorded many times. The chain links TRBV6-5 to TRBJ1-5; D remains ambiguous. The CDR3 runs to 15 residues. Trimming left V 0 bases short and J 1 base short, with 7 bases between. The germline gives CDR1 MNHEY, CDR2 SVGAGI. The CDR3 DNA sequence: TGTGCCAGCAGTTACTCAAGTCAGAGCAATCAGCCCCAGCATTTT. Translating it yields CASSYSSQSNQPQHF.

A remark on this clonotype: This sequence may be a read error, since a much larger clone differs from it by one base. This rearrangement joins TRBV2 to TRBJ1-4; 9 bases are shared with TRBD1. Germline trimming cut 4 bases from V and 10 bases from J; bases unmatched to any gene: 1. The CDR3 runs 12 residues. Germline CDR1 and CDR2: SNHLY and FYNNEI. CDR3 loop: CASSGDRAKLFF. CDR3 nucleotide sequence: TGTGCCAGCAGTGGGGACAGGGCAAAACTGTTTTTT.

This clonotype was detected ten times or more. The CDR3 DNA reads TGTGCCAGCAGTTTAATCGGGATTCCCCCCCCCTATGGCTACACCTTC. Amino acid sequence: CASSLIGIPPPYGYTF. V and J are TRBV12-3 or TRBV12-4 and TRBJ1-2; D not certain. The germline V and J ends were trimmed by 2 bases and 4 bases, with 17 bases remaining between them. This CDR3 spans 16 amino acids.

There are many counts of this clonotype. The J gene is TRBJ1-5, the V gene TRBV19; D call uncertain. The CDR3 loop spans 12 amino acids. Germline V lookup: CDR1 LNHDA, CDR2 SQIVND (reference sequence). The V end lost 3 bases, the J end lost 6 bases, and 6 bases lay between the germline ends. CDR3 nucleotide sequence: TGTGCCAGTAGTATCCGCGGTCAGCCCCAGCATTTT. Its translation: CASSIRGQPQHF.

The chain employs TRBV11-2 and TRBJ1-1; a possible D gene is TRBD1 (5 bases). CDR3 size: 16 residues. CDR1 and CDR2 from the germline V gene are SGHAT and FQNNGV. The V end was cut by 5 bases, the J end by 0 bases, with 16 bases between. The CDR3 is CASSRSQGAMNTEAFF. Here the CDR3 DNA reads TGTGCCAGCAGCAGATCTCAGGGAGCCATGAACACTGAAGCTTTCTTT.

Comment on this clonotype: A much more abundant neighbour one base away suggests this may be a read error. The rearrangement uses TRBV29-1 and TRBJ2-7; D may correspond to TRBD1 or TRBD2 (7 bases each). CDR3 length: 13 amino acids. Trimming removed 7 bases at V and 2 bases at J, with 15 bases between. Germline values: CDR1 SQVTM, CDR2 ANQGSEA. The CDR3 DNA reads TGCAGCGGTTGGACAGGACTAGCCTACGAGCAGTACTTC. This codes for CSGWTGLAYEQYF.

This clonotype was seen more than once but under ten times. V usage is TRBV19 and J usage is TRBJ2-1; D call uncertain. V was shortened by 6 bases and J by 0 bases, with 9 bases between the two germline ends. This CDR3 is built from 14 residues. Germline V CDR1 and CDR2: LNHDA, SQIVND (reference sequence). CDR3 nucleotides: TGTGCCAGTAGCCTGACGGGCTCCTACAATGAGCAGTTCTTC. Its translation is CASSLTGSYNEQFF.

This clonotype was detected ten times or more. The V and J genes are TRBV20-1 and TRBJ1-1; D is perhaps TRBD1 (5 bases). CDR1 and CDR2 from the germline V gene are DFQATT and SNEGSKA (reference sequence). The CDR3 loop spans 14 amino acids. Trimming took off 5 bases at V and 1 base at J, with 14 bases between the two ends. CDR3 nucleotides: TGCAGTGCTCATACCAGGGTAGGGAACACTGAAGCTTTCTTT. Translated, it gives CSAHTRVGNTEAFF.

This clonotype was detected many times. The J gene is TRBJ2-1, the V gene TRBV20-1, with TRBD1 matching 10 bases. The V segment lost 6 bases and the J segment 1 base; nucleotides outside the gene matches: 3. Germline lookup yields CDR1 DFQATT and CDR2 SNEGSKA (reference sequence). The CDR3 runs to 14 residues. In DNA form, the CDR3 reads TGCAGTGCATGGACAGGGGGGTCCTACAATGAGCAGTTCTTC. Its translation is CSAWTGGSYNEQFF.

In the case of this clonotype: Being one base from a much bigger clone, this may be a read error. J is TRBJ2-1 and V is TRBV12-3 or TRBV12-4, with D hard to call. V was cut by 6 bases and J by 5 bases, with 11 bases left in between. CDR3 length equals 13 residues. The CDR3 spells CASRLFLNNEQFF. The CDR3 DNA reads as TGTGCCAGCAGATTGTTTCTCAACAATGAGCAGTTCTTC.